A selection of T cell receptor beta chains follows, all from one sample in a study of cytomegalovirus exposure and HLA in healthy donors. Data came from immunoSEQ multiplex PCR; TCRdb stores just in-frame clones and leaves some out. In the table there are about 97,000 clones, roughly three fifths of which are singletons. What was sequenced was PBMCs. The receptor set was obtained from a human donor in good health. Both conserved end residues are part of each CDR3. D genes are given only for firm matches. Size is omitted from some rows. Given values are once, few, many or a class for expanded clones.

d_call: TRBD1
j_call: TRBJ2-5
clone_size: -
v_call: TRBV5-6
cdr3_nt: TGTGCCAGCAGCCGGGACAGGTGGGGGACCCAGTACTTC
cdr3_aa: CASSRDRWGTQYF

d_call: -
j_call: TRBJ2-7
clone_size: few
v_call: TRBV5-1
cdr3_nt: TGCGCCAGCAGCCTACCCGGGGTACGCTCCTACGAGCAGTACTTC
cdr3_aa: CASSLPGVRSYEQYF

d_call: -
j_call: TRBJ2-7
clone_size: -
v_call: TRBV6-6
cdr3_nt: TGTGCCAGCAGTTACGACAGCCCCTACGAGCAGTACTTC
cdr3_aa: CASSYDSPYEQYF

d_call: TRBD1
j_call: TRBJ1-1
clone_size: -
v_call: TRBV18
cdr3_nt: TGTGCCAGCTCACCGGACAGGGGAGAGGCTTTCTTT
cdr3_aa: CASSPDRGEAFF

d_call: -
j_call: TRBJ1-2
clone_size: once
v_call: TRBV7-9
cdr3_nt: TGTGCCAGCAGCTTAGAATTGACGGGTGGCTATGGCTACACCTTC
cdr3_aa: CASSLELTGGYGYTF

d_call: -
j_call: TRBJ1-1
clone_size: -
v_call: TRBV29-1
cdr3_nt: TGCAGCGTGAGGGGGATGCGTACTGAAGCTTTCTTT
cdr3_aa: CSVRGMRTEAFF

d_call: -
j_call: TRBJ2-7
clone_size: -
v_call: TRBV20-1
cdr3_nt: TGCAGTGCTAGCGGGACAGAGCAGTACTTC
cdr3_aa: CSASGTEQYF

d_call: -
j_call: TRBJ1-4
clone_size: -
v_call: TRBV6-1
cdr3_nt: TGTGCCAGCAGGAGAGGGCTTAATGAAAAACTGTTTTTT
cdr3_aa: CASRRGLNEKLFF

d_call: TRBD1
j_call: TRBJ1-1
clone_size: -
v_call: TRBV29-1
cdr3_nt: TGCAGCTCGATACAGGGGGTAGGGACTGAAGCTTTCTTT
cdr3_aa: CSSIQGVGTEAFF

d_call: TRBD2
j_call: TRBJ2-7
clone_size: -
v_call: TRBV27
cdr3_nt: TGTGCCAGCAAACTAGCGGGAGTGAGGGACGAGCAGTACTTC
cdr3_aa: CASKLAGVRDEQYF

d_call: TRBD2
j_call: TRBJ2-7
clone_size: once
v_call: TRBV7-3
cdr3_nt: TGTGCCAGCAGCTTAAGTAGCGGGCCAGCCTACGAGCAGTACTTC
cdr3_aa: CASSLSSGPAYEQYF

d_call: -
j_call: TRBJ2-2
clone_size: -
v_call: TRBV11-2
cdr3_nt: TGTGCCAGCAGCTCCATTAGCAACAGGGAGCTGTTTTTT
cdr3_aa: CASSSISNRELFF

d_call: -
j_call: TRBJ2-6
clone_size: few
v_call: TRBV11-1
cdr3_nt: TGTGCCAGCAGCTTAGGAACGGGGTCTGGGGCCAACGTCCTGACTTTC
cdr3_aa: CASSLGTGSGANVLTF

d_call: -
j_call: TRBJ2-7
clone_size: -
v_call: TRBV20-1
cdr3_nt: TGCAGTGCGGGACTCCTGGGTGAGCAGTACTTC
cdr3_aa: CSAGLLGEQYF

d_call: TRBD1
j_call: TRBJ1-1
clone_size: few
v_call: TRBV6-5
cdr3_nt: TGTGCCAGCAGCAACCCAGCGGACAGGCATGCGGGAGCTTTCTTT
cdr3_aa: CASSNPADRHAGAFF

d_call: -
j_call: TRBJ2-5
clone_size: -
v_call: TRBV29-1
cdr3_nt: TGCAGCGTTGTCGGCGGGAACAAAGAGACCCAGTACTTC
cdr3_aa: CSVVGGNKETQYF

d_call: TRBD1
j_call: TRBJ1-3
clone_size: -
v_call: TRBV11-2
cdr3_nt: TGTGCCAGCAGCTCCAACAGGGGTGGAAACACCATATATTTT
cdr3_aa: CASSSNRGGNTIYF

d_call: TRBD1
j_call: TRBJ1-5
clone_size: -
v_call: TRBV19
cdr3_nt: TGTGCCAGTAGACCGGACAGGGTGGGCAATCAGCCCCAGCATTTT
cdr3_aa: CASRPDRVGNQPQHF

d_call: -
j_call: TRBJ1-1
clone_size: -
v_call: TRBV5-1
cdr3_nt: TGCGCCAGCAGCTTGAGGGGAGGGGACACTGAAGCTTTCTTT
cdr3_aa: CASSLRGGDTEAFF

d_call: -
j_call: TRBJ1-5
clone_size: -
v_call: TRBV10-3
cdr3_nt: TGTGCCATCAGTGACAGGGGCGGCAATCAGCCCCAGCATTTT
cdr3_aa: CAISDRGGNQPQHF

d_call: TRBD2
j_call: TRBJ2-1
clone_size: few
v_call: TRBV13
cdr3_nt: TGTGCCAGCAGCCCTCAGGCGGGAGCTGTCAATGAGCAGTTCTTC
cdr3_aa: CASSPQAGAVNEQFF

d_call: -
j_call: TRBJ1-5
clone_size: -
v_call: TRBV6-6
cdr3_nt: TGTGCCAGCAGTTATAATCCGGGGAATCAGCCCCAGCATTTT
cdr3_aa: CASSYNPGNQPQHF

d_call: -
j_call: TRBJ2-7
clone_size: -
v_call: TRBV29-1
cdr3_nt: TGCAGCGTTGGGCGGGGACCCTCAGGAATAGGGGAGCAGTACTTC
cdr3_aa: CSVGRGPSGIGEQYF

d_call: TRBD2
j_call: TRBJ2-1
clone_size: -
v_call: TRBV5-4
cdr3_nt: TGTGCCAGCAGCTTGGGACCCCCCCTAGCGGGGGCGCAGTTCTTC
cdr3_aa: CASSLGPPLAGAQFF

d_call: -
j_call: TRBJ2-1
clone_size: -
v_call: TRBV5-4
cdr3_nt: TGTGCCAGCAGCTTGGGTGCGGCCCTATACAATGAGCAGTTCTTC
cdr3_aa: CASSLGAALYNEQFF

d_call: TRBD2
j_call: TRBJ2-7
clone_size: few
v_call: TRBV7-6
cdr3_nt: TGTGCCAGCAGCTTAGCTAGCGGGAGAAACTACGAGCAGTACTTC
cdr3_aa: CASSLASGRNYEQYF

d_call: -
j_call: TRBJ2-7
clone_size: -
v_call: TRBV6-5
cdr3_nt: TGTGCCAGCAGTTACGCAAATACGGGCGAGCAGTACTTC
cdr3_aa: CASSYANTGEQYF

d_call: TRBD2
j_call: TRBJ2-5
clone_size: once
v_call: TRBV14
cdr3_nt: TGTGCCAGCAGCCAAGATGCCCGGGAGGAGGGAAAAGAGACCCAGTACTTC
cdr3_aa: CASSQDAREEGKETQYF

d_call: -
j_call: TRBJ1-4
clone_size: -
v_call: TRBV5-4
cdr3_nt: TGTGCCAGCAGCGTGGCCCCCGCGGGGGAAAAACTGTTTTTT
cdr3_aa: CASSVAPAGEKLFF

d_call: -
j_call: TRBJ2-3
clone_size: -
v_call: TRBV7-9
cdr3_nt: TGTGCCAGCAGCTTAGCTGGCGGGTACACAGATACGCAGTATTTT
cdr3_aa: CASSLAGGYTDTQYF

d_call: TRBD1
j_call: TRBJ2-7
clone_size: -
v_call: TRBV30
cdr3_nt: TGTGCTACAGGGGGCTCGGGCGAGCAGTACTTC
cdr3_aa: CATGGSGEQYF

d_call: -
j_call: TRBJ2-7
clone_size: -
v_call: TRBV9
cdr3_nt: TGTGCCAGCAGCGTTACCCCCTCCGGAGCCTACGAGCAGTACTTC
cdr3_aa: CASSVTPSGAYEQYF

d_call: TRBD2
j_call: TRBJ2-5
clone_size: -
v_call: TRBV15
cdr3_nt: TGTGCCACCAGCAACCAAGCGGGAGTTGTTGAGACCCAGTACTTC
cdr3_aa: CATSNQAGVVETQYF

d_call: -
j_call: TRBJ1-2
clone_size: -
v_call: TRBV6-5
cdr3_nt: TGTGCCAGCAGTTACTCGGCGGGGGCTGAGGGTGGCTACACCTTC
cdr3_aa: CASSYSAGAEGGYTF

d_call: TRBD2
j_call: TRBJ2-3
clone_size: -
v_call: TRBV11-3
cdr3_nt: TGTGCCAGCAGCCCAGGACTAGGGAGCACAGATACGCAGTATTTT
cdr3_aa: CASSPGLGSTDTQYF

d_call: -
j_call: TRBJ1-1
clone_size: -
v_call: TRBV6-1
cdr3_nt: TGTGCCAGCAGTGAACAGGGGCTGAGAGCTTTCTTT
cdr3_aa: CASSEQGLRAFF

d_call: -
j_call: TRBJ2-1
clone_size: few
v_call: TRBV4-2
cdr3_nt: TGTGCCAGCAGCCAAGTAGGTGCCACTAACGAGCAGTTCTTC
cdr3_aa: CASSQVGATNEQFF

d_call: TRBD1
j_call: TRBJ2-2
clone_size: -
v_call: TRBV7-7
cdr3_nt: TGTGCTAGCAGCAGACAGGGAACCGGGGAGCTGTTTTTT
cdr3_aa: CASSRQGTGELFF

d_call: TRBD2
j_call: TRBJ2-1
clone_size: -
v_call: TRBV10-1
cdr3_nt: TGCGCCAGCAGTGACCCCGGGACTAGTCAGTTCTTC
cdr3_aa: CASSDPGTSQFF

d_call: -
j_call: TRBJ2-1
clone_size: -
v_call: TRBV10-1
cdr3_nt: TGCGCCAGCTCCTCGGACTATGAGCAGTTCTTC
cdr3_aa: CASSSDYEQFF

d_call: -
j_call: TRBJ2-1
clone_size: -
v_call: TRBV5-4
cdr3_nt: TGTGCCAGCAGCGTGGACGGTAGCAATGAGCAGTTCTTC
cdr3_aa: CASSVDGSNEQFF

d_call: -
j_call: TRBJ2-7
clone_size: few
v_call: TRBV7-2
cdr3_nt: TGTGCCAGCAGGAGGCGGGAAGAAGCCTACGAGCAGTACTTC
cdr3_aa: CASRRREEAYEQYF

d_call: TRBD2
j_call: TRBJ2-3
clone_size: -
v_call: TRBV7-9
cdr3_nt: TGTGCCGGATCACTAGCGGGAGGGGTAGATACGCAGTATTTT
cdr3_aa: CAGSLAGGVDTQYF

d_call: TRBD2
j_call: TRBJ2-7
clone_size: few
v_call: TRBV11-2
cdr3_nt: TGTGCCAGCAGCTTAGTGGGGGGGGGTGAGCAGTACTTC
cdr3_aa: CASSLVGGGEQYF

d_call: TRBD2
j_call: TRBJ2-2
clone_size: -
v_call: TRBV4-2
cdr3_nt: TGTGCCAGCAGCCCAGGTCATCCAGCGGGAGGCACCGGGGAGCTGTTTTTT
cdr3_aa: CASSPGHPAGGTGELFF

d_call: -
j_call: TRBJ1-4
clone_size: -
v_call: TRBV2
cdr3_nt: TGTGCCAGCATCAAGGGGGCTAATGAAAAACTGTTTTTT
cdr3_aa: CASIKGANEKLFF

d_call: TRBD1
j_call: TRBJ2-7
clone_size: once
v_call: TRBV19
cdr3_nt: TGTGCCAGTAGCCCCGGGACAGGGGCCTACGAGCAGTACTTC
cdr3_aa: CASSPGTGAYEQYF

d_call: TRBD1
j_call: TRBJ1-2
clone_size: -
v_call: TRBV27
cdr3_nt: TGTGCCAGCAGTCCGGGACAGGGGTGGGACGGCTACACCTTC
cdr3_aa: CASSPGQGWDGYTF

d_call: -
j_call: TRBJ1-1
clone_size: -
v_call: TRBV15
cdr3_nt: TGTGCCACCAGCAGAGGAGGGCTAAGGGACACCTCTCGGTGGGCTTTCTTT
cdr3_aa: CATSRGGLRDTSRWAFF

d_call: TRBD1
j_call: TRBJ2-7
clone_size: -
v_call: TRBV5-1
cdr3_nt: TGCGCCAGCAGCTTGGCAGGGGGCAGGCAGTACTTC
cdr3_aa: CASSLAGGRQYF

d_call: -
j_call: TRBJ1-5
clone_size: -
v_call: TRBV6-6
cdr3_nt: TGTGCCAGCAGTTCCCGGGAGGGCAGCAATCAGCCCCAGCATTTT
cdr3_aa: CASSSREGSNQPQHF

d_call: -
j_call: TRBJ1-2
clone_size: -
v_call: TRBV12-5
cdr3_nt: TGTGCTAGTGGTTTGGTAGGGCGGGGATATGGCTACACCTTC
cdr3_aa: CASGLVGRGYGYTF

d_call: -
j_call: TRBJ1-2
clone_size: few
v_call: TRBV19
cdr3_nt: TGTGCCAGTAGGTACGGTTATGGCTACACCTTC
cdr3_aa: CASRYGYGYTF